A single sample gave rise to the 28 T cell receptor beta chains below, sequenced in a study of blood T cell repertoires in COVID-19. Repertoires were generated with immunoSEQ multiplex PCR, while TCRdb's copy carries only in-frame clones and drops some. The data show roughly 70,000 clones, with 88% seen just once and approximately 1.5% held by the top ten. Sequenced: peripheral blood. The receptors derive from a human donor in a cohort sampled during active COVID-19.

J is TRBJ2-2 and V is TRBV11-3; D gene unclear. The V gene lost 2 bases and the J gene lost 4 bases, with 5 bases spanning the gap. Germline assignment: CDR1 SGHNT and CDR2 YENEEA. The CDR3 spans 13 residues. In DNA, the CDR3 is TGTGCCAGCAGCTTACCGGGCACCGGGGAGCTGTTTTTT. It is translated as CASSLPGTGELFF.

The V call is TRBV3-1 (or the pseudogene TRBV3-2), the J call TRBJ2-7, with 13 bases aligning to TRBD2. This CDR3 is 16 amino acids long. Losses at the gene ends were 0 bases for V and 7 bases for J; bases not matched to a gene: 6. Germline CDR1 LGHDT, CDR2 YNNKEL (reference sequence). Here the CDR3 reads CASSQDLTSGRREQYF. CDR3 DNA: TGTGCCAGCAGCCAAGATCTGACTAGCGGGAGGAGGGAGCAGTACTTC.

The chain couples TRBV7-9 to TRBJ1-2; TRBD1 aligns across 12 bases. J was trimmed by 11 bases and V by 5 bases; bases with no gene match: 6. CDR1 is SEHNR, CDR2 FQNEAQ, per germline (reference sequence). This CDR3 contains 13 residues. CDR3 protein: CASSQRDRGLYTF. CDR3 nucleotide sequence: TGTGCCAGCAGCCAGCGGGACAGGGGGCTGTACACCTTC.

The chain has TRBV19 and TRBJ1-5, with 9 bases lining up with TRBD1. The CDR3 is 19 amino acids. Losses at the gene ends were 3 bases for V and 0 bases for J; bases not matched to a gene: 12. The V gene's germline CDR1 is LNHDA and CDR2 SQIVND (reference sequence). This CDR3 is CASSIGGQGWTYSNQPQHF. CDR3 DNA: TGTGCCAGTAGTATCGGGGGACAGGGATGGACTTATAGCAATCAGCCCCAGCATTTT.

The CDR3 spells CASSLTYGSTDTQYF. The CDR3 nucleotides are TGTGCCAGCAGCTTAACGTACGGGAGCACAGATACGCAGTATTTT. This chain connects TRBV7-3 to TRBJ2-3; no reliable D call. The germline V and J ends were trimmed by 0 bases and 0 bases, with 7 bases remaining between them. Germline CDR1 reads SGHTA; CDR2 reads FQGTGA. This CDR3 has 15 residues.

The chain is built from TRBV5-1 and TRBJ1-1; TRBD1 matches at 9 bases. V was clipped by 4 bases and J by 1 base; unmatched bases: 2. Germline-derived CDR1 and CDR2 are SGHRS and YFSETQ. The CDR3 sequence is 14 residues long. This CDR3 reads CASSRQGENTEAFF. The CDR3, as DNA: TGCGCCAGCAGCCGACAGGGGGAGAACACTGAAGCTTTCTTT.

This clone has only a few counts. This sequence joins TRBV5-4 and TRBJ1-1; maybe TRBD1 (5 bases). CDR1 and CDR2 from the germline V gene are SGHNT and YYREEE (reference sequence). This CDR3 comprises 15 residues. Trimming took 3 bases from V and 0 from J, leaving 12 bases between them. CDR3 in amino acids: CASSSRQLMNTEAFF. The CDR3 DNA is TGTGCCAGCAGCTCTCGACAGCTTATGAACACTGAAGCTTTCTTT.

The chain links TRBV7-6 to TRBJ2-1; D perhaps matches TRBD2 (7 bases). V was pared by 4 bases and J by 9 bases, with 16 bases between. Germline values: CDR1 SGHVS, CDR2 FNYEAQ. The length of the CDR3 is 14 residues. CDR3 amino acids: CASSSPGGGSEQFF. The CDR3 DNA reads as TGTGCCAGCAGCTCTCCGGGCGGGGGCTCTGAGCAGTTCTTC.

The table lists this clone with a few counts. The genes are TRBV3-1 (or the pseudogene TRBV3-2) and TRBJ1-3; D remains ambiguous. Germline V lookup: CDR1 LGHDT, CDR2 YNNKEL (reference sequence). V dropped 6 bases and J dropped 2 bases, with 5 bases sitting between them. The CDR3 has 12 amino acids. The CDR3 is CASSQTGNTIYF. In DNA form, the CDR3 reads TGTGCCAGCAGTCAGACTGGAAACACCATATATTTT.

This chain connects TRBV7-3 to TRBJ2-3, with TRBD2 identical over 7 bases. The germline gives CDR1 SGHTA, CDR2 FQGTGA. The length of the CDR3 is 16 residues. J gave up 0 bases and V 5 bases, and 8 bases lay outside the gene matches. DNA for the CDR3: TGTGCCAGCAGCCCCCGGGGTAGCGGGAGCACAGATACGCAGTATTTT. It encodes CASSPRGSGSTDTQYF.

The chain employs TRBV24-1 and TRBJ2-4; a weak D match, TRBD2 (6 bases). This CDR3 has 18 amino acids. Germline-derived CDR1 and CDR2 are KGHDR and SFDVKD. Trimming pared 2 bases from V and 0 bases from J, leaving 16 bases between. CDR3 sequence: CATSDSQTRDLAKNIQYF. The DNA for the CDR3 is TGTGCCACCAGTGATTCTCAGACTAGAGATCTAGCCAAAAACATTCAGTACTTC.

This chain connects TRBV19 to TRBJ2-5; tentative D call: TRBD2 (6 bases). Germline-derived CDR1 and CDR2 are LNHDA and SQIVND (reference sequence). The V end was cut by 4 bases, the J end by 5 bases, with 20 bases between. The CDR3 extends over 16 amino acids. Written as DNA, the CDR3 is TGTGCCAGTAGTACGTCCCTTTGGGGGGACTTCGAGACCCAGTACTTC. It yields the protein CASSTSLWGDFETQYF.

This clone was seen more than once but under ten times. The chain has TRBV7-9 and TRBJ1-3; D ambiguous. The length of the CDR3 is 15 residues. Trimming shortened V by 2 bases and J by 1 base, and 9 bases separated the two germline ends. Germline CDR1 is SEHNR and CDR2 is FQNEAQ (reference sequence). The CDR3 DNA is TGTGCCAGCAGCTTATTGCACAGTTCTGGAAACACCATATATTTT. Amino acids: CASSLLHSSGNTIYF.

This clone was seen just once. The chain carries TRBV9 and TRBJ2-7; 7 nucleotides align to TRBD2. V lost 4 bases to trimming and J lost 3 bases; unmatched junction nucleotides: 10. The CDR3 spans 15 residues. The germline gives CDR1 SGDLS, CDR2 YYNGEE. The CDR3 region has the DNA TGTGCCAGCAGCTTTCGGGGGGAGGATCTCTACGAGCAGTACGTC. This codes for CASSFRGEDLYEQYV.

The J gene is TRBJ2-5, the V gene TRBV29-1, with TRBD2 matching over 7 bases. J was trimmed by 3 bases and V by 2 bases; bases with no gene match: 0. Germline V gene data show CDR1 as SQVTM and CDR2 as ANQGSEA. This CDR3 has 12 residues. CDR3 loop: CSVELAEETQYF. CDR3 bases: TGCAGCGTTGAACTAGCGGAAGAGACCCAGTACTTC.

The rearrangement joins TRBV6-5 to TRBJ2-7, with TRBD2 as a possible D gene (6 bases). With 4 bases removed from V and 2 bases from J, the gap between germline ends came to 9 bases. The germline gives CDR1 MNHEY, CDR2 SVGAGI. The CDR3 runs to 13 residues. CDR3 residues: CASSFWGAYEQYF. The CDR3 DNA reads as TGTGCCAGCAGTTTTTGGGGGGCCTACGAGCAGTACTTC.

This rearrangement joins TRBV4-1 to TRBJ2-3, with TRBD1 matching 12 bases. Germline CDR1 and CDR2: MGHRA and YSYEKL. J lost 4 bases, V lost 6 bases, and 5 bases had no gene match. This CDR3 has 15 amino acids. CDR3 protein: CASRPGTGGADTQYF. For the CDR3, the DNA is TGCGCCAGCAGACCGGGGACAGGGGGCGCAGATACGCAGTATTTT.

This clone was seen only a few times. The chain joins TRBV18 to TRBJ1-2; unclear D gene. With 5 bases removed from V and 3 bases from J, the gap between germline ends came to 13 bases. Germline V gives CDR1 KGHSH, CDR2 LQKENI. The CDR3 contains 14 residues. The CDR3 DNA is TGTGCCAGCTCAGCGCAGGATGAGCACTATGGCTACACCTTC. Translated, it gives CASSAQDEHYGYTF.

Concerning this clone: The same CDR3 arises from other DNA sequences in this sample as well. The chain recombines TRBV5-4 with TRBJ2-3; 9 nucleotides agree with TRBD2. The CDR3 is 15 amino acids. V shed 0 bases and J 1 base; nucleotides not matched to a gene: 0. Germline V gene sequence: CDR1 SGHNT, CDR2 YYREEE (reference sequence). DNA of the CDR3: TGTGCCAGCAGCTTGGGACTAGCGGGCACAGATACGCAGTATTTT. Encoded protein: CASSLGLAGTDTQYF.

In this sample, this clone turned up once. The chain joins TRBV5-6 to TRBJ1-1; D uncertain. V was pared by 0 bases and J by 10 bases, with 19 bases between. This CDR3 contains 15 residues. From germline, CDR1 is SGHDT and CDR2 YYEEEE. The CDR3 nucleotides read TGTGCCAGCAGCTTGGGGAGTCATGGAGGGATAGGAGCTTTCTTT. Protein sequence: CASSLGSHGGIGAFF.

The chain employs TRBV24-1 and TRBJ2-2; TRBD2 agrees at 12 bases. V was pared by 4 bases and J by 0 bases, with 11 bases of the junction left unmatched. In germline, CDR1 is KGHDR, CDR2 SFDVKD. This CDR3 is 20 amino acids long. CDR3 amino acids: CATSDSHLAGGRSNTGELFF. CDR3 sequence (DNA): TGTGCCACCAGTGACTCCCATCTAGCGGGAGGGAGATCGAACACCGGGGAGCTGTTTTTT.

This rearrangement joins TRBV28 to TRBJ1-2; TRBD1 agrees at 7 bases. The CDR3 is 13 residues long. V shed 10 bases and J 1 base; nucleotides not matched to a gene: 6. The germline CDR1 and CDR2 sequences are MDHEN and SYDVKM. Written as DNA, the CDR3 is TGTGCCACCGGACAGGTCTTTAACTATGGCTACACCTTC. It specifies CATGQVFNYGYTF.

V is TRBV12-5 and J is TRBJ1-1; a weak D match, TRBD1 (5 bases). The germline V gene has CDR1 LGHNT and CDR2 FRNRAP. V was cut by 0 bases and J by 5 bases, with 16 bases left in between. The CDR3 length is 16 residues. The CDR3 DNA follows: TGTGCTAGTGGTTTGGTACGGATTACGGGGGGGACTGAAGCTTTCTTT. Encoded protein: CASGLVRITGGTEAFF.

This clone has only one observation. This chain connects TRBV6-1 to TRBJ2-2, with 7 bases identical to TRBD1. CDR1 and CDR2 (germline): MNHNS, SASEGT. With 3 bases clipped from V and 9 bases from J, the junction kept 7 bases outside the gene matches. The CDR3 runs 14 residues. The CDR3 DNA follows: TGTGCCAGCAGTGACCAGGGGGACGCCCGGGAGCTGTTTTTT. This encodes CASSDQGDARELFF.

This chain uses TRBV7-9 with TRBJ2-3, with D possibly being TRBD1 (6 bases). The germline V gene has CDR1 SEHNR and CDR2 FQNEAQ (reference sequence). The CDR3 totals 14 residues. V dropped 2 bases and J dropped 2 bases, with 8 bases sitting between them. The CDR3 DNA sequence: TGTGCCAGCAGCTTATGGGGGCTCACAGATACGCAGTATTTT. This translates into CASSLWGLTDTQYF.

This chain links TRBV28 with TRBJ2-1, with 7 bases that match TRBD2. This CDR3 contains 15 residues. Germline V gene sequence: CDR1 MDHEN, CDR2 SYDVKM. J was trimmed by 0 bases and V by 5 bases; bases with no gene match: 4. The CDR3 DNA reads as TGTGCCAGCAGTCTGGGCGGGAGCTCCTACAATGAGCAGTTCTTC. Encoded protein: CASSLGGSSYNEQFF.

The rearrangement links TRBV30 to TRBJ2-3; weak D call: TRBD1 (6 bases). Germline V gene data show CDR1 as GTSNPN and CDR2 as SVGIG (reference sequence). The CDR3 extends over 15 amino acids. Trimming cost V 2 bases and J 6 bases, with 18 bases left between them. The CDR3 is CAWSLGGASMDTQYF. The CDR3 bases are TGTGCCTGGAGTCTAGGGGGAGCTTCGATGGATACGCAGTATTTT.

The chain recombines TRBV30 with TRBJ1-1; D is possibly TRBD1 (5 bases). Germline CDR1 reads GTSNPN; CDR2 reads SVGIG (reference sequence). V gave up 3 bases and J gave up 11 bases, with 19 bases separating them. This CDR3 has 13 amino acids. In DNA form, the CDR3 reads TGTGCCTGGAGGAGGGACTCCCTGGAGGAGGCTTTCTTT. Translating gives CAWRRDSLEEAFF. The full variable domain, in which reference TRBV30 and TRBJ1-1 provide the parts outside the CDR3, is SQTIHQWPATLVQPVGSPLSLECTVEGTSNPNLYWYRQAAGRGLQLLFYSVGIGQISSEVPQNLSASRPQDRQFILSSKKLLLSDSGFYLCAWRRDSLEEAFFGQGTRLTVV.